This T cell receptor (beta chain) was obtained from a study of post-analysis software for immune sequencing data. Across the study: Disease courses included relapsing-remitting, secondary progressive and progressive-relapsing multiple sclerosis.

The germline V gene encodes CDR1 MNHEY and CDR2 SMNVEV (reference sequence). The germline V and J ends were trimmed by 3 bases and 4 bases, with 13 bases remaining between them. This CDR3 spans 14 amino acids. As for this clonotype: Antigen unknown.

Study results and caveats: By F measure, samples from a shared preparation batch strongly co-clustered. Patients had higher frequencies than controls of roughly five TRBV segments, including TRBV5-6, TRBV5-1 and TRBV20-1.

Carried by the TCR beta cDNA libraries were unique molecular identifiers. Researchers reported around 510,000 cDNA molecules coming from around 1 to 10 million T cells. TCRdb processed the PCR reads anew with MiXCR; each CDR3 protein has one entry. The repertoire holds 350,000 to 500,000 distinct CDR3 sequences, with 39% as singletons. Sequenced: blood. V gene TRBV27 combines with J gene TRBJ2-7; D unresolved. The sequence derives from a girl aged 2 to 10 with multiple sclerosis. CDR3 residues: CASSFGGPMYEQYF. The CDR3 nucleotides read TGTGCCAGCAGTTTTGGCGGACCGATGTACGAGCAGTACTTC.